Below, one T cell receptor beta chain is given with its context. Its antigen is unknown. The data derive from a study of shared clonotypes between healthy human individuals. General study points: All-four-donor shared clonotypes had higher generation probabilities than non-shared clonotypes did. Clonotypes that were shared across four donors made up around 5% of naive CD4 clonotypes.

Some 28,000 T cell genomes (approximately 0.2 ug DNA) went into each sorted-subset replicate. Profiled with immunoSEQ multiplex PCR; TCRdb holds only in-frame clones, not every one. The sample records about 2.4 million clones, around 94% being singletons. The CDR3 covers 14 residues. Trimming left V 0 bases short and J 2 bases short, with 6 bases between. Germline V gene data show CDR1 as KGHSH and CDR2 as LQKENI. The sample comprised naive CD4+ T cells sorted from blood. The subset was: CD45RA+ positively selected. The sequence came from a man aged 18 to 29 in good health. The chain employs TRBV18 and TRBJ2-3, with D unclear. CDR3: CASSPPLNTDTQYF. The CDR3 region has the DNA TGTGCCAGCTCACCACCGCTGAACACAGATACGCAGTATTTT.